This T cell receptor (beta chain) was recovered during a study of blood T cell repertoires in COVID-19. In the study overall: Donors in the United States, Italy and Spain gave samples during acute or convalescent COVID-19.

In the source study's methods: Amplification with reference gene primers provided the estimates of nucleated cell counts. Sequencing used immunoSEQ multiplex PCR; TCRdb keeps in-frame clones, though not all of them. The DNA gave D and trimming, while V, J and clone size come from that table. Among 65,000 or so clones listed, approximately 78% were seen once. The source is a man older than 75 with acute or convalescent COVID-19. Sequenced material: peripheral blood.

The CDR3 reads CASSQELPPGVQYF. The DNA for the CDR3 is TGTGCCAGCAGCCAAGAGCTCCCTCCAGGGGTGCAGTATTTT. V and J are TRBV14 and TRBJ2-3, with a tentative D call TRBD1 (6 bases). Germline CDR1 and CDR2: SGHDN and FVKESK. Trimming left V 0 bases short and J 11 bases short, with 15 bases between. This CDR3 is 14 amino acids long.